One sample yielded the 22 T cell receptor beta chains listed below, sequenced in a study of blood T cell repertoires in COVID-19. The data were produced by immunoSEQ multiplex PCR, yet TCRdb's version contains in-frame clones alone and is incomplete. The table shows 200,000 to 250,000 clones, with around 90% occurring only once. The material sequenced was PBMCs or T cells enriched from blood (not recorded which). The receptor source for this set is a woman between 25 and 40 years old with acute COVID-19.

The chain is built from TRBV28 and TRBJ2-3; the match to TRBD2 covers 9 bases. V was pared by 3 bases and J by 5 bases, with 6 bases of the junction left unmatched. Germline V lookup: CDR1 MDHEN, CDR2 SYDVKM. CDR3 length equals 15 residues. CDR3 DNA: TGTGCCAGCAGTTTGGCGGGGGGGCCATTAGATACGCAGTATTTT. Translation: CASSLAGGPLDTQYF.

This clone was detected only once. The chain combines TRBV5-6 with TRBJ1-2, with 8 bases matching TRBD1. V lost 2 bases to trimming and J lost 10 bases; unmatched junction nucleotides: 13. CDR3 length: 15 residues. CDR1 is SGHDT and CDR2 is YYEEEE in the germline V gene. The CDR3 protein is CASSFNPGQGASYTF. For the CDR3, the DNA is TGTGCCAGCAGCTTTAACCCAGGACAGGGAGCCTCCTACACCTTC.

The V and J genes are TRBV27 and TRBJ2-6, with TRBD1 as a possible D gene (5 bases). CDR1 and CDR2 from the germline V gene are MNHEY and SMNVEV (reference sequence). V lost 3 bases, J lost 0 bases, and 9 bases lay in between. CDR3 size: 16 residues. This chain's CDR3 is CASSLTVPSGANVLTF. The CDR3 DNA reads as TGTGCCAGCAGTTTGACAGTCCCCTCTGGGGCCAACGTCCTGACTTTC.

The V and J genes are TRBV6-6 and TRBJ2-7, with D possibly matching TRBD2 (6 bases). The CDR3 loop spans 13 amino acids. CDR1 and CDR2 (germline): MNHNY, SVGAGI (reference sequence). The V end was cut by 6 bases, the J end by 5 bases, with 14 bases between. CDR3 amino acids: CASSPRGSDEQYF. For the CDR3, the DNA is TGTGCCAGCAGCCCCCGGGGGTCAGACGAGCAGTACTTC.

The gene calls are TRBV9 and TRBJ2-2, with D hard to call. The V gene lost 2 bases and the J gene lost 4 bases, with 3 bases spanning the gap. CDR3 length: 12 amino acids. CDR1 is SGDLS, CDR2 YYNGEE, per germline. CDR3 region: CASSVGTGELFF. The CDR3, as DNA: TGTGCCAGCAGCGTCGGCACCGGGGAGCTGTTTTTT.

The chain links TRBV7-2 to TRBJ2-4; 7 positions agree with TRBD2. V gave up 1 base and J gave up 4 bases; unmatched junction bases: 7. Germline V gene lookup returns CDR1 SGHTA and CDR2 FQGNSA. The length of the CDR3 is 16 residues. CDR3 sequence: CASSLGSGTRKNIQYF. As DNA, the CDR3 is TGTGCCAGCAGCTTAGGGAGCGGGACCAGGAAAAACATTCAGTACTTC.

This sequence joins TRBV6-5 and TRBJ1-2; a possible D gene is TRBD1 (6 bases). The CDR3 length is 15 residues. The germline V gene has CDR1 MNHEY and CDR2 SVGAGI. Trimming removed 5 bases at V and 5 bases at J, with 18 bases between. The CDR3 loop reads CASSPRTRDNYGYTF. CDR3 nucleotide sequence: TGTGCCAGCAGTCCCCGGACTAGGGACAATTATGGCTACACCTTC.

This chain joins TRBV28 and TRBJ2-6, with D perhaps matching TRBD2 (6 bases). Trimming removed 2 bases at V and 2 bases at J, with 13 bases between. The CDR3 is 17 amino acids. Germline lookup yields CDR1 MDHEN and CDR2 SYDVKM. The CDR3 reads CASSLAGRVAGANVLTF. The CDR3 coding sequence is TGTGCCAGCAGTTTAGCGGGGAGAGTCGCTGGGGCCAACGTCCTGACTTTC.

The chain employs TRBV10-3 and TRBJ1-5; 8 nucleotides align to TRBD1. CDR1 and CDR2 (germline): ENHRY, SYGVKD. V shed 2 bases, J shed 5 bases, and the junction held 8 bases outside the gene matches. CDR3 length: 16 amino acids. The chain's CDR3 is CAISEAGTGYYQPQHF. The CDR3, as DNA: TGTGCCATCAGTGAGGCCGGGACAGGATATTATCAGCCCCAGCATTTT.

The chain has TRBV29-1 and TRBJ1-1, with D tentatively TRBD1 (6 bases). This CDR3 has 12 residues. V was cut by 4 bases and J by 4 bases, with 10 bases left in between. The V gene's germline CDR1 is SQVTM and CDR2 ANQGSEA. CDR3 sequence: CSVAQGITEAFF. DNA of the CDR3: TGCAGCGTTGCCCAGGGGATCACTGAAGCTTTCTTT.

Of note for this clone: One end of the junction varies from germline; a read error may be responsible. DNA for the CDR3: TGTGCCAGCAGCTTAATGGGCGCAATGGGCTCCAACGAGCAGTACTTC. Its translation: CASSLMGAMGSNEQYF. This chain uses TRBV7-2 with TRBJ2-7; D ambiguous. The CDR3 is made up of 16 amino acids. Germline CDR1 reads SGHTA; CDR2 reads FQGNSA.

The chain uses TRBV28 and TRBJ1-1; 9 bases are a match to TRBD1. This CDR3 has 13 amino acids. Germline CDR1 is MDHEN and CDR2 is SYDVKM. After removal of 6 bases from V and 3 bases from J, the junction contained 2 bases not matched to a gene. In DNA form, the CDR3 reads TGTGCCAGCAGCTACAGGGGGCACACTGAAGCTTTCTTT. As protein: CASSYRGHTEAFF.

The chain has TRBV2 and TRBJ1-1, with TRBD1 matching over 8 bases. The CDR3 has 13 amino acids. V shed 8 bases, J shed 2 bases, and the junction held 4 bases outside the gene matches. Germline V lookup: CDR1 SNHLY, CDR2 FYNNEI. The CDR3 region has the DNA TGTGCCAGCGGGACAGGAACTAACACTGAAGCTTTCTTT. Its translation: CASGTGTNTEAFF.

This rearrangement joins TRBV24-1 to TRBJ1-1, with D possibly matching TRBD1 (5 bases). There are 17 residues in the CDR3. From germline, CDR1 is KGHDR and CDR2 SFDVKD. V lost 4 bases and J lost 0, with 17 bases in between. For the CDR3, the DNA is TGTGCCACCAGTGAGGCTGACATCTGGGGGGTGAACACTGAAGCTTTCTTT. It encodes CATSEADIWGVNTEAFF.

The CDR3 spells CASQQGTGNNYGYTF. The CDR3 DNA is TGTGCCAGTCAACAGGGGACAGGGAATAACTATGGCTACACCTTC. The chain joins TRBV11-2 to TRBJ1-2; 9 bases align to TRBD1. This CDR3 region has 15 residues. CDR1 and CDR2 (germline): SGHAT, FQNNGV. Trimming cost V 9 bases and J 1 base; bases outside gene matches: 9. The full variable domain, in which reference TRBV11-2 and TRBJ1-2 provide the parts outside the CDR3, is EAGVAQSPRYKIIEKRQSVAFWCNPISGHATLYWYQQILGQGPKLLIQFQNNGVVDDSQLPKDRFSAERLKGVDSTLKIQPAKLEDSAVYLCASQQGTGNNYGYTFGSGTRLTVV.

DNA of the CDR3: TGTGCCAGCAGTTTACCGGTAGTCCACGAGCAGTACTTC. This translates into CASSLPVVHEQYF. V and J are TRBV28 and TRBJ2-7; D call uncertain. This CDR3 has 13 residues. V dropped 2 bases and J dropped 5 bases, with 10 bases sitting between them. Looked up from germline, CDR1 is MDHEN and CDR2 is SYDVKM.

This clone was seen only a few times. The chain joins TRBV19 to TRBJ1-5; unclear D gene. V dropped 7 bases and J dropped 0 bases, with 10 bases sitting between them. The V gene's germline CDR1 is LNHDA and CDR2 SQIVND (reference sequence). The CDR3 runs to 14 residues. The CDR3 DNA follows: TGTGCCAGTACTGCAGACTATAGCAATCAGCCCCAGCATTTT. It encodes CASTADYSNQPQHF.

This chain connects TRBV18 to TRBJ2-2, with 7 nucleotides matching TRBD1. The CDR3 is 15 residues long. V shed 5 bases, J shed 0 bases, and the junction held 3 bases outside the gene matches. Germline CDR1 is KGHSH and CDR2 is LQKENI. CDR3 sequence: CASSDGTANTGELFF. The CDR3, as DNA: TGTGCCAGCTCAGACGGGACAGCGAACACCGGGGAGCTGTTTTTT. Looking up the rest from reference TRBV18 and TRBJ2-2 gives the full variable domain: NAGVMQNPRHLVRRRGQEARLRCSPMKGHSHVYWYRQLPEEGLKFMVYLQKENIIDESGMPKERFSAEFPKEGPSILRIQQVVRGDSAAYFCASSDGTANTGELFFGEGSRLTVL.

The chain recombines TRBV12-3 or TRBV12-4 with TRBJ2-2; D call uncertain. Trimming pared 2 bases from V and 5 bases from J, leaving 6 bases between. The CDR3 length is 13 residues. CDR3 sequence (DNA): TGTGCCAGCAGTTTACAGGCTACCGGGGAGCTGTTTTTT. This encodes CASSLQATGELFF.

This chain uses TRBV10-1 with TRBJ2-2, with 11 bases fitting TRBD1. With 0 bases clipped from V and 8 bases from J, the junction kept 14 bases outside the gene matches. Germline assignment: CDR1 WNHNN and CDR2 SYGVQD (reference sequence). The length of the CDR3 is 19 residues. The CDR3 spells CASSESKVRDRGWDGELFF. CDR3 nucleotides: TGCGCCAGCAGTGAGTCTAAGGTGAGGGACAGGGGGTGGGATGGGGAGCTGTTTTTT.

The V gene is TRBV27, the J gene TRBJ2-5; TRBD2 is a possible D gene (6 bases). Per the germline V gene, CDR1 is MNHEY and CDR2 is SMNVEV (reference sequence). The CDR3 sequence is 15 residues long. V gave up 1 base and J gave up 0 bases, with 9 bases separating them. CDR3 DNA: TGTGCCAGCAGTTTATACTGGGAGGACCAAGAGACCCAGTACTTC. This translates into CASSLYWEDQETQYF.

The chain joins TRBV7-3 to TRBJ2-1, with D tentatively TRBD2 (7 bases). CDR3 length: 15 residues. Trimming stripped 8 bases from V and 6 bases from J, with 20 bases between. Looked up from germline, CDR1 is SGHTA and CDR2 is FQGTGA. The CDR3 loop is CASGPSGGASNEQFF. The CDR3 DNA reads TGTGCCAGCGGCCCTTCGGGGGGCGCATCCAATGAGCAGTTCTTC.